The 15 T cell receptor beta chains presented below share a single source sample, sequenced in a study of Graves' ophthalmopathy and Graves' hyperthyroidism. Beta-chain TCR CDR3 regions were amplified from RNA transcripts. HTBI-primed first-round RT-PCR preceded second-round multiplex PCR. TCRdb re-called the multiplex PCR reads with MiXCR, one entry per CDR3 protein. In the table there are approximately 700,000 distinct CDR3 sequences, about 41% of which are singletons. The sequenced sample was peripheral blood. These TCRs come from an adult man with Graves' ophthalmopathy.

The chain links TRBV14 to TRBJ1-6; a weak D match, TRBD1 (5 bases). Germline V gives CDR1 SGHDN, CDR2 FVKESK. The V and J ends lost 6 bases and 5 bases respectively, with 17 bases between them. The CDR3 has 16 residues. CDR3 DNA sequence: TGTGCCAGCAGTTTCGACCGGACACACAATAATTCACCCCTCCACTTT. Protein product: CASSFDRTHNNSPLHF.

About this clonotype itself: Being one base from a much bigger clone, this may be a read error. The CDR3 end shows no conserved phenylalanine or tryptophan, and so a read error is likely. This rearrangement joins TRBV5-6 to TRBJ1-2; D gene ambiguous. Deletions cut 2 bases from V and 7 bases from J, with 15 bases between. Germline CDR1 is SGHDT and CDR2 is YYEEEE. The CDR3 has 14 amino acids. CDR3 in DNA: TGTGCCAGCAGCTTAGCTGCGGGGATTCCTGGCTACACCCTC. Encoded protein: CASSLAAGIPGYTL.

This clonotype was observed at least ten times. The chain recombines TRBV19 with TRBJ2-5; D may be TRBD1 (6 bases). The length of the CDR3 is 14 residues. Germline-derived CDR1 and CDR2 are LNHDA and SQIVND (reference sequence). Trimming removed 5 bases from V and 5 bases from J, with 15 bases in between. In nucleotides, the CDR3 is TGTGCCAGTAGTCAGAGGGGGATTGGGGAGACCCAGTACTTC. Amino acid sequence: CASSQRGIGETQYF. The variable domain in full, with the rest retrieved from reference TRBV19 and TRBJ2-5, is DGGITQSPKYLFRKEGQNVTLSCEQNLNHDAMYWYRQDPGQGLRLIYYSQIVNDFQKGDIAEGYSVSREKKESFPLTVTSAQKNPTAFYLCASSQRGIGETQYFGPGTRLLVL.

This clonotype was observed many times. The J gene is TRBJ2-7, the V gene TRBV2; tentatively, D is TRBD1 (5 bases). CDR1 is SNHLY, CDR2 FYNNEI, per germline. CDR3 length: 14 residues. Trimming cost V 10 bases and J 0 bases, with 16 bases left between them. The CDR3 DNA sequence: TGTGCCACTGCCAGGGATCCCCTCTCCTACGAGCAGTACTTC. Translated: CATARDPLSYEQYF.

V and J are TRBV10-3 and TRBJ1-6, with 7 bases identical to TRBD1. CDR3 length equals 14 residues. Trimming at V came to 4 bases and at J to 7 bases, leaving 4 bases not matched to a gene. The germline CDR1 and CDR2 sequences are ENHRY and SYGVKD. CDR3 nucleotide sequence: TGTGCCATCAGTGTCCAGGGGGACAATTCACCCCTCCACTTT. Protein: CAISVQGDNSPLHF.

This clonotype was seen just once. The chain couples TRBV24-1 to TRBJ2-5; perhaps TRBD2 as D (5 bases). Germline lookup yields CDR1 KGHDR and CDR2 SFDVKD. The V end lost 1 base, the J end lost 5 bases, and 10 bases lay between the germline ends. This CDR3 is built from 14 residues. CDR3 sequence: CATSDFPGMETQYF. In DNA, the CDR3 is TGTGCCACCAGTGATTTCCCGGGGATGGAGACCCAGTACTTC.

The chain employs TRBV19 and TRBJ2-7; 10 bases align to TRBD2. Germline V lookup: CDR1 LNHDA, CDR2 SQIVND (reference sequence). J lost 5 bases, V lost 1 base, and 8 bases had no gene match. This CDR3 has 16 amino acids. The CDR3 DNA follows: TGTGCCAGTAGTATAGCTAGCGGGGGAAACCGGGACGAGCAGTACTTC. Translating it yields CASSIASGGNRDEQYF.

In its sample, this clonotype was seen many times. The CDR3 here is CSVESPTLSGANVLTF. DNA for the CDR3: TGCAGCGTTGAATCGCCGACCCTCTCTGGGGCCAACGTCCTGACTTTC. J is TRBJ2-6 and V is TRBV29-1; D gene unclear. The CDR3 is 16 residues long. Germline V gene sequence: CDR1 SQVTM, CDR2 ANQGSEA. V gave up 2 bases and J gave up 0 bases, with 11 bases separating them.

The chain recombines TRBV7-9 with TRBJ1-3; 10 bases align to TRBD1. Germline assignment: CDR1 SEHNR and CDR2 FQNEAQ (reference sequence). This CDR3 comprises 19 residues. Losses at the gene ends were 3 bases for V and 3 bases for J; bases not matched to a gene: 14. CDR3 nucleotides: TGTGCCAGCAGCTTCGGGGGTACCGGGGACAGGGGTGGTGGAAACACCATATATTTT. This translates into CASSFGGTGDRGGGNTIYF.

The CDR3 loop reads CASSEWPTSSEQYF. The CDR3 coding sequence is TGTGCCAGCAGTGAATGGCCGACTAGCTCCGAGCAGTACTTC. V usage is TRBV2 and J usage is TRBJ2-7; 7 bases align to TRBD2. The junction had 7 bases not matched to a gene; V was cut back by 2 bases and J by 6 bases. There are 14 residues in the CDR3. The germline CDR1 and CDR2 sequences are SNHLY and FYNNEI.

This clonotype was counted at least ten times. The rearrangement links TRBV12-3 or TRBV12-4 to TRBJ1-2; no firm D call. V dropped 5 bases and J dropped 4 bases, with 17 bases sitting between them. The CDR3 runs 15 residues. The CDR3 reads CASSPLRGRSYGYTF. The CDR3 coding sequence is TGTGCCAGCAGTCCTCTCCGTGGCAGATCCTATGGCTACACCTTC.

This clonotype occurred a few times. The chain joins TRBV13 to TRBJ2-7; tentative D call: TRBD1 (5 bases). Looked up from germline, CDR1 is PRHDT and CDR2 is FYEKMQ (reference sequence). The CDR3 totals 15 residues. Between the trimmed V and J ends, which lost 0 bases and 3 bases, there was a span of 12 bases. The CDR3 sequence is CASSLGPMDNYEQYF. Written as DNA, the CDR3 is TGTGCCAGCAGCTTAGGCCCTATGGACAACTACGAGCAGTACTTC.

The rearrangement joins TRBV2 to TRBJ1-3; the D is unclear. The CDR3 consists of 11 residues. Trimming pared 8 bases from V and 7 bases from J, leaving 9 bases between. The germline V gene has CDR1 SNHLY and CDR2 FYNNEI. The CDR3 DNA reads as TGTGCCAGCGAGGTCGAGAACACCATATATTTT. Its translation: CASEVENTIYF.

As concerns this clonotype: Since the CDR3 does not end with the conserved phenylalanine or tryptophan, this likely comes from a read error. Because the CDR3's place on the DNA is in doubt, the DNA is left out and the CDR3 is given as listed by TCRdb. This rearrangement joins TRBV29-1 to TRBJ2-5. Termini included, the CDR3 measures 12 amino acids. CDR1 is SQVTM and CDR2 is ANQGSEA in the germline V gene. This chain's CDR3 is CSVEDYGYTFGS.

This clonotype has more than one count but fewer than ten. The V gene is TRBV7-2, the J gene TRBJ2-3, with 8 bases that match TRBD1. The CDR3 runs 15 residues. The V gene end was trimmed by 6 bases and the J gene end by 13 bases; junction bases not matched to a gene: 18. CDR1 is SGHTA, CDR2 FQGNSA, per germline. The CDR3 reads CASRSQSERDRGKYF. The CDR3 DNA follows: TGTGCCAGCAGGTCTCAGAGCGAACGTGACAGGGGAAAGTATTTT.